A selection of T cell receptor beta chains follows, all from one sample in a study of T cell responses to AZD1222 COVID-19 vaccine. Only in-frame clones appear in the TCRdb table, and some are missing; sequencing was by immunoSEQ multiplex PCR. The sample records about 120,000 clones, 85% to 95% being singletons. Sequenced here: peripheral blood, sampled 28 days after the second AZD1222 dose. Every receptor here comes from an adult who received the AZD1222 COVID-19 vaccine. Each CDR3 is given with its conserved first and last residue. The order of the fields is D gene, V gene, CDR3 length, clone size, J gene, CDR3 DNA, CDR3 protein. D genes are given only for firm matches. Some rows mark clone size as missing; the rest say once, few, many or name a class of expanded clone.

.	TRBV5-4	13	.	TRBJ1-1	TGTGCCAGCAGCTTGGATTCCTACACTGAAGCTTTCTTT	CASSLDSYTEAFF
TRBD1	TRBV2	15	.	TRBJ1-4	TGTGCCAGCATCTCTGGGGGCAGGGGGGATGAAAAACTGTTTTTT	CASISGGRGDEKLFF
.	TRBV28	15	.	TRBJ1-1	TGTGCCAGCACCCAAACGCCGTGGAGGAACACTGAAGCTTTCTTT	CASTQTPWRNTEAFF
.	TRBV5-1	14	.	TRBJ2-3	TGCGCCAGCAGCGAGGACACCGTCACAGATACGCAGTATTTT	CASSEDTVTDTQYF
.	TRBV10-2	19	.	TRBJ1-5	TGCGCCAGCAGTGAAAGACAGGTTTGGTACGTGGAAGGCAATCAGCCCCAGCATTTT	CASSERQVWYVEGNQPQHF
TRBD2	TRBV6-4	15	.	TRBJ2-1	TGTGCCAGCAGTCGCGGGACTAGCGGAGACAATGAGCAGTTCTTC	CASSRGTSGDNEQFF
.	TRBV3-1/TRBV3-2	19	.	TRBJ2-1	TGTGCCAGCAGCCAAGAGAGTCAGCTAGCCGAAAGCTCCTACAATGAGCAGTTCTTC	CASSQESQLAESSYNEQFF
.	TRBV5-1	14	few	TRBJ2-1	TGCGCCAGCTCCCGGACTACCTCGCTCAATGAGCAGTTCTTC	CASSRTTSLNEQFF
.	TRBV28	14	.	TRBJ2-5	TGTGCCAGCAAAATAGGAGGACCCCCGGAAACCCAGTACTTC	CASKIGGPPETQYF
TRBD2	TRBV28	14	.	TRBJ2-7	TGTGCCAGCAGGGGAGCGGGAGGGTCCTACGAGCAGTACTTC	CASRGAGGSYEQYF
.	TRBV4-2	19	.	TRBJ1-1	TGTGCCAGCAGCCAAGACCCAGAGGACAGTCTGTGGATGAACACTGAAGCTTTCTTT	CASSQDPEDSLWMNTEAFF
TRBD1	TRBV7-2	14	.	TRBJ1-6	TGTGCCAGCAGCGTCGACAGGGCGGCATCACCCCTCCACTTT	CASSVDRAASPLHF
TRBD1	TRBV7-8	15	.	TRBJ1-2	TGTGCCAGCAGCGACAGGGTTAGTCCGAACTATGGCTACACCTTC	CASSDRVSPNYGYTF
TRBD2	TRBV5-6	16	.	TRBJ2-1	TGTGCCAGCAGCTTGTTGGCTAGCGGGAGTTTGAGTGAGCAGTTCTTC	CASSLLASGSLSEQFF
.	TRBV27	12	.	TRBJ2-3	TGTGCCAGCAGCGGGCTACCAGGCACGCAGTATTTT	CASSGLPGTQYF
TRBD1	TRBV29-1	16	.	TRBJ2-6	TGCAGCGTTGAAGACCCCAGGACAGGTGGGGCCAACGTCCTGACTTTC	CSVEDPRTGGANVLTF
.	TRBV7-3	15	.	TRBJ2-1	TGTGCCAGCAGCTCAGGGAAAGGGTCCTACAATGAGCAGTTCTTC	CASSSGKGSYNEQFF
TRBD1	TRBV4-2	16	.	TRBJ2-7	TGTGCCAGCAGCCAACTTCCCGGGACAGGGACTGGAGAGCAGTACTTC	CASSQLPGTGTGEQYF
TRBD2	TRBV5-1	17	.	TRBJ2-1	TGCGCCAGCAGCCCGCTACTTAGCGGGGGCGGGTACAATGAGCAGTTCTTC	CASSPLLSGGGYNEQFF
.	TRBV7-2	14	few	TRBJ2-2	TGTGCCAGCAGCTTGATGGGGAGCACCGGGGAGCTGTTTTTT	CASSLMGSTGELFF
TRBD1	TRBV5-1	13	.	TRBJ1-2	TGCGCCAGCAGCCTGGACAGGGAGTTTCCTCCCACCTTC	CASSLDREFPPTF
.	TRBV18	14	.	TRBJ2-7	TGTGCCAGCTCACTGACCCTGGGATCCTACGAGCAGTACTTC	CASSLTLGSYEQYF
TRBD1	TRBV6-5	15	.	TRBJ1-6	TGTGCCAGCAGAAGACAGGGTGGATCCTCTTCACCCCTCCACTTT	CASRRQGGSSSPLHF
.	TRBV6-1	15	.	TRBJ2-3	TGTGCCAGCAGTGAGAAAATAGCGAGCACAGATACGCAGTATTTT	CASSEKIASTDTQYF
.	TRBV14	15	.	TRBJ1-1	TGTGCCAGCAGCCAAGAGGGTGCCGTTAACACTGAAGCTTTCTTT	CASSQEGAVNTEAFF
TRBD2	TRBV15	14	.	TRBJ2-7	TGTGCCACCAGTCGGAGGGAGGGCCCCTACGAGCAGTACTTC	CATSRREGPYEQYF
TRBD2	TRBV11-1	13	.	TRBJ2-5	TGTGCCAGCAGCAGGGCGGGAGGAGAGACCCAGTACTTC	CASSRAGGETQYF
.	TRBV6-5	12	.	TRBJ1-6	TGTGCCAGCAGTTACTGGGGGGGACCCCTCCACTTT	CASSYWGGPLHF
TRBD1	TRBV6-5	13	.	TRBJ1-2	TGTGCCAGCAGCCTGACAGGGGGTTATGGCTACACCTTC	CASSLTGGYGYTF
.	TRBV6-6	16	.	TRBJ1-3	TGTGCCAGCAGTCCTAGAGGGACCAACCCTGGAAACACCATATATTTT	CASSPRGTNPGNTIYF
TRBD1	TRBV5-4	15	.	TRBJ1-2	TGTGCCAGCAGCTTGACCACAGGGGATAGCTATGGCTACACCTTC	CASSLTTGDSYGYTF
.	TRBV5-4	14	.	TRBJ1-1	TGTGCCAGCAGCATCATTGCCCAGGCCAATAAAGCTTTCTTT	CASSIIAQANKAFF
TRBD1	TRBV7-8	16	.	TRBJ2-2	TGTGCCAGCAGCCCGGGACAGGGGGCCCCCCCCGGGGAGCTGTTTTTT	CASSPGQGAPPGELFF
TRBD1	TRBV5-1	13	.	TRBJ1-1	TGCGCCAGCAGATTTCAGGGGGCACGTGAAGCTTTCTTT	CASRFQGAREAFF
.	TRBV7-9	18	.	TRBJ1-6	TGTGCCAGCAGCTTCCGGGCCCAAAAAGAAGGCCTAAATTCACCCCTCCACTTT	CASSFRAQKEGLNSPLHF
.	TRBV27	14	.	TRBJ1-2	TGTGCCAGCAGTTTATCCGGGGATGGCTATGGCTACACCTTC	CASSLSGDGYGYTF
.	TRBV5-4	14	.	TRBJ2-7	TGTGCCAGCAGCTTGGATACGGGTAGCCACGAGCAGTACTTC	CASSLDTGSHEQYF
TRBD1	TRBV19	14	few	TRBJ1-5	TGTGCCAGTAGGCGGACAGGGGGTTGGCAGCCCCAGCATTTT	CASRRTGGWQPQHF
TRBD1	TRBV5-4	14	.	TRBJ2-7	TGTGCCAGCAGCGAACCGGGACAGGGGTACGAGCAGTACTTC	CASSEPGQGYEQYF
TRBD2	TRBV30	13	once	TRBJ2-1	TGTGCCTGGAAACTAGCGGGAGAAAGGGCCCAGTTCTTC	CAWKLAGERAQFF
.	TRBV15	14	.	TRBJ2-1	TGTGCCACCAGCCGCAGAGCCCTGGGCAATGAGCAGTTCTTC	CATSRRALGNEQFF
.	TRBV6-2/TRBV6-3	21	.	TRBJ2-1	TGTGCCAGCAGTTACTCGAGTGTGGACAGAAAGTTCAGTGTAGAAAACAATGAGCAGTTCTTC	CASSYSSVDRKFSVENNEQFF
.	TRBV28	14	.	TRBJ1-1	TGTGCCAGCAGTTTATACCAGCCGAACACTGAAGCTTTCTTT	CASSLYQPNTEAFF
.	TRBV5-5	16	.	TRBJ1-3	TGTGCCAGCAGCTCATCCGGCTCCGGCTCTGGAAACACCATATATTTT	CASSSSGSGSGNTIYF
TRBD1	TRBV12-5	15	.	TRBJ2-1	TGTGCTAGTGGTTTACGGGACAGCTCCTACAATGAGCAGTTCTTC	CASGLRDSSYNEQFF
.	TRBV29-1	13	.	TRBJ2-5	TGCAGCGGCCGAAGTTCGATCCAAGAGACCCAGTACTTC	CSGRSSIQETQYF
.	TRBV7-2	15	once	TRBJ1-2	TGTGCCAGCAGTCCAGGGACCGGGGCCAACTATGGCTACACCTTC	CASSPGTGANYGYTF
.	TRBV10-3	12	.	TRBJ2-1	TGTGCCATCAGTGAAGAAGTGGGTGAGCAGTTCTTC	CAISEEVGEQFF
.	TRBV7-2	15	.	TRBJ2-7	TGTGCCAGCAGCTTAGATGCGGGGGCCCTACGCGAGCAGTACTTC	CASSLDAGALREQYF